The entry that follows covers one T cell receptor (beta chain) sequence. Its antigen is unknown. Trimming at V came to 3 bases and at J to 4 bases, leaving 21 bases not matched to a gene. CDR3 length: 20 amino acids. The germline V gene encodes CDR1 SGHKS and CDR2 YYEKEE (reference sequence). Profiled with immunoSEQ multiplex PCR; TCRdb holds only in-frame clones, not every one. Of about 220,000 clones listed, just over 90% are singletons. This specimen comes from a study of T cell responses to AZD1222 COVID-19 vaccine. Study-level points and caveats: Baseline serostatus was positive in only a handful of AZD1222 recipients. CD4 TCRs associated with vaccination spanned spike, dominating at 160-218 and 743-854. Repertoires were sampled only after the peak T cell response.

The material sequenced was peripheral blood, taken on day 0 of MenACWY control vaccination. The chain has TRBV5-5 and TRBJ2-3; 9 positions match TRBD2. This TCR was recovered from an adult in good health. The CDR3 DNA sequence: TGTGCCAGCAGCTCCAGTTTACAGCGGGGGGAGTCAATCACCTCAGATACGCAGTATTTT. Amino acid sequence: CASSSSLQRGESITSDTQYF.